Sequencing of this T cell receptor (beta chain) was carried out in a study of blood T cell repertoires in COVID-19 (dated by TCRdb to the early 2020s). Context from the whole study: Samples covering the acute and convalescent phases of COVID-19 were provided by collaborators in the United States, Italy and Spain. Where available, HLA class I and class II types were obtained from metadata supplied by the sample provider rather than from assay-based typing. Samples were obtained from the ongoing ImmuneRACE study (first 160 participants) and from 1,254 subjects provided by 6 global collaborators. Deeply sampled blood TCRbeta repertoires from subjects exposed to, actively infected with, or recovered from COVID-19 were included in the dataset. The material from the prospective study consisted of cDNA or gDNA derived from T cells, B-cell-depleted T cells, or PBMCs. The sample metadata nearly always contained a de-identified subject ID, COVID-19 status, age in years and sex. The repertoires were made available in a free public database intended to serve as a resource for research on the immune response to SARS-CoV-2.

Collaborating institutions collected whole blood in K2EDTA tubes following their own protocols. For TCRbeta analysis, collaborators shipped samples as frozen whole blood, isolated PBMCs, or DNA extracted from either of those sample types. TCRbeta CDR3 regions were amplified from genomic DNA by means of the immunoSEQ Assay, a bias-controlled multiplex PCR. In the original analysis: Nucleated cell counts per sample were estimated from amplification of reference gene primers within the assay. To quantify the absolute abundance of each unique TCRbeta CDR3 rearrangement, sequence reads were collapsed and filtered. For each sample, productive Simpson clonality was calculated as the square root of Simpson's diversity index across productive rearrangements. The clones in this table, taken by TCRdb from immuneACCESS, are in-frame only. Not every clone is retained; where verified, under half of the shortfall comes from an unresolved V gene, and the cause of the rest is unknown. From that table come the V and J calls and clone size; the DNA was used to work out D and trimming. The sample yields roughly 70,000 clones; about nine tenths were counted once. The top ten hold over 10% of the sample.

As concerns this clone: Its recognized antigen is unknown. An end of the junction does not agree with germline; a read error may underlie this.

Per the germline V gene (reference sequence), SEHNR is the CDR1 and FQNEAQ is the CDR2. Taken from cysteine to phenylalanine, the CDR3 has 10 residues. The read is trimmed to its CDR3 DNA, 30 bases read in frame from base 1. Broad study findings and their caveats: The amount of clinical and demographic metadata varied by source and participant and was provided uncurated.

Sequencing input: peripheral blood. The V and J segments used are TRBV7-9 and TRBJ1-1; 8 bases in between match TRBD1. The receptor comes from a human donor with active COVID-19. The donor label of this sample is uncertain. The CDR3 amino acid sequence is: CASSPEQGEF. The DNA reads TGTGCCAGCAGCCCGGAACAGGGGGAATTT. The variable domain in full, with residues beyond the CDR3 obtained from the reference TRBV7-9 and TRBJ1-1 genes, is DTGVSQNPRHKITKRGQNVTFRCDPISEHNRLYWYRQTLGQGPEFLTYFQNEAQLEKSRLLSDRFSAERPKGSFSTLEIQRTEQGDSAMYLCASSPEQGEFGQGTRLTVV.